This T cell receptor (beta chain) emerged from a study of identical twins. TCRdb passed the 5' RACE reads through MiXCR, listing each CDR3 protein once. In the table there are around 470,000 distinct CDR3 sequences, 14% of which are singletons. Broader study findings: Researchers reported excess low generation probability among twin-shared out-of-frame alpha sequences.

This clonotype came up a few times. The antigen remains unidentified. Germline-derived CDR1 and CDR2 are KGHDR and SFDVKD. The CDR3 length is 15 residues. Trimming removed 3 bases from V and 4 bases from J; junction bases left unmatched: 4. These same data were also listed under a study on yellow fever vaccine responses in identical twins.

Sequencing was done on a sample of CD4+ T cells sorted from blood. The chain links TRBV24-1 to TRBJ2-7; TRBD2 agrees at 11 bases. This sequence originates from a woman aged 18-29 years in good health. CDR3 loop: CATSDTSGSPYEQYF. CDR3 nucleotide sequence: TGTGCCACCAGTGATACTAGCGGGAGCCCGTACGAGCAGTACTTC.